The 8 T cell receptor beta chains given below trace back to one sample, sequenced in a study of regulatory T cells in long-lasting Graves disease. Regarding time point: newly diagnosed GD, antithyroid drugs for less than 3 months. Generation of the TCR library employed RNA extracted from PBMCs. HTBI primers from iRepertoire and Arm-PCR of CDR3 regions yielded the TCR beta libraries. MiXCR, applied by TCRdb to the multiplex PCR reads, yields one record per CDR3 protein. The sample includes about 200,000 distinct CDR3 sequences, roughly a fifth of them seen just once. These data are also associated with another study on T cells in Graves' hyperthyroidism and ophthalmopathy.

Material: peripheral blood mononuclear cells (PBMCs), obtained at new diagnosis, from a patient treated with antithyroid drugs. The receptors originated from a woman aged 30 to 39 with Graves disease.

This clonotype was seen a handful of times. For the CDR3, the DNA is TGTGCCAGTAGTGCCCGACAGAGAACAATTATGAGCTACACCTTC. Its translation: CASSARQRTIMSYTF. The chain couples TRBV19 to TRBJ1-2; a weak D match, TRBD1 (5 bases). V lost 5 bases to trimming and J lost 9 bases, with 22 bases between them. Germline values: CDR1 LNHDA, CDR2 SQIVND (reference sequence). The CDR3 consists of 15 residues.

Note on this clonotype: One base separates it from a far larger clone, so it is likely a read error. The chain is built from TRBV11-2 and TRBJ2-5, with 7 bases that match TRBD2. The J call is doubtful: the DNA matches TRBJ2-1 better. The CDR3 runs 15 residues. From germline, CDR1 is SGHAT and CDR2 FQNNGV. CDR3 coding DNA: TGTGCCAGCAGCTTATCCAGCGGGGCACATAATGAGCAGTTCTTC. Protein product: CASSLSSGAHNEQFF.

This clonotype was counted at least ten times. The chain couples TRBV15 to TRBJ2-3; unclear D gene. V shed 0 bases and J shed 7 bases, with 11 bases lying between them. Germline lookup yields CDR1 LNHNV and CDR2 YYDKDF (reference sequence). The CDR3 has 14 amino acids. Written as DNA, the CDR3 is TGTGCCACCAGCAGAGATGTGGCCTTAAATACGCAGTATTTT. It codes for CATSRDVALNTQYF.

This clonotype was seen once. The chain carries TRBV30 and TRBJ1-2; 7 nucleotides align to TRBD1. The CDR3 is made up of 13 amino acids. Germline V gives CDR1 GTSNPN, CDR2 SVGIG (reference sequence). With 2 bases clipped from V and 5 bases from J, the junction kept 5 bases outside the gene matches. This chain's CDR3 is CAWSRGGWYGYTF. The DNA for the CDR3 is TGTGCCTGGAGTCGAGGGGGCTGGTATGGCTACACCTTC.

For this clonotype: One junction end disagrees with the germline gene, perhaps due to a read error. The chain recombines TRBV5-1 with TRBJ1-3, with D possibly being TRBD1 (5 bases). The germline V gene encodes CDR1 SGHRS and CDR2 YFSETQ. CDR3 length: 14 amino acids. CDR3 loop: CASSSRGSGNTMYF. The DNA for the CDR3 is TGCGCCAGCAGCTCCCGGGGGTCTGGAAACACCATGTATTTT.

This clonotype was seen at least ten times. The V gene is TRBV7-2, the J gene TRBJ2-3, with no clear D. Germline CDR1 and CDR2: SGHTA and FQGNSA. With 4 bases removed from V and 6 bases from J, the gap between germline ends came to 14 bases. CDR3 length: 14 residues. The CDR3, as DNA: TGTGCCAGCAGCTCCGGACCATTAGGTGATACGCAGTATTTT. This sequence encodes CASSSGPLGDTQYF.

In its sample, this clonotype was seen many times. This chain joins TRBV28 and TRBJ1-4, with no clear D. Germline CDR1 MDHEN, CDR2 SYDVKM. There are 14 residues in the CDR3. V gave up 3 bases and J gave up 0 bases, with 5 bases separating them. CDR3 protein: CASSFPATNEKLFF. The CDR3 region has the DNA TGTGCCAGCAGTTTCCCGGCAACTAATGAAAAACTGTTTTTT.

As concerns this clonotype: A much larger clone differs by one base, so this may be a read error. The V and J genes are TRBV6-5 and TRBJ2-7; 11 bases line up with TRBD2. Germline V gene lookup returns CDR1 MNHEY and CDR2 SVGAGI. CDR3 length: 19 residues. V was pared by 1 base and J by 2 bases, with 13 bases of the junction left unmatched. DNA of the CDR3: TGTGCCAGCAGTTACTGGGCAACTAGCGGGAGACTGGTCCCCTACGAGCAGTACTTC. It codes for CASSYWATSGRLVPYEQYF.